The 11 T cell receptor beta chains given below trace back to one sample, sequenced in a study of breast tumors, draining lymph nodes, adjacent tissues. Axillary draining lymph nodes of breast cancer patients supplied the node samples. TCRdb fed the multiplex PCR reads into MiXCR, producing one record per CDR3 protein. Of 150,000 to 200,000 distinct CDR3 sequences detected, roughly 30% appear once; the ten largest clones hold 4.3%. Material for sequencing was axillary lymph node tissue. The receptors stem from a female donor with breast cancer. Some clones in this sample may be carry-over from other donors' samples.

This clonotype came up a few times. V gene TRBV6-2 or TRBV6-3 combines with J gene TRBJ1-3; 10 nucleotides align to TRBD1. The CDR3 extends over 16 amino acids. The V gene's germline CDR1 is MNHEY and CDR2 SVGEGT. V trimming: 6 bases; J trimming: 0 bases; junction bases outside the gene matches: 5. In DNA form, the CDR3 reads TGTGCCAGCAGACGGACAGGGGGAAACTCTGGAAACACCATATATTTT. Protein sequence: CASRRTGGNSGNTIYF.

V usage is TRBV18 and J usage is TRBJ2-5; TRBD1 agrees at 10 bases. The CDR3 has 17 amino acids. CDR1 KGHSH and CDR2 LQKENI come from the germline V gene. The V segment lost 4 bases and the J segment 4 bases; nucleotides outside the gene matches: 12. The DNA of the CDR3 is TGTGCCAGCTCACTCGACAGGGGGCTAGCGACCCCAGAGACCCAGTACTTC. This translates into CASSLDRGLATPETQYF.

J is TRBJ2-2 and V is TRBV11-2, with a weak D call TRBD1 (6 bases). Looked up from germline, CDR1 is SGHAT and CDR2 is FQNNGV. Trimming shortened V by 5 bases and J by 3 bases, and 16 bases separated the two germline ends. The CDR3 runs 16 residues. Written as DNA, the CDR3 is TGTGCCAGCAGCAGTGCTAGGGCAGGGGACACCGGGGAGCTGTTTTTT. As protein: CASSSARAGDTGELFF.

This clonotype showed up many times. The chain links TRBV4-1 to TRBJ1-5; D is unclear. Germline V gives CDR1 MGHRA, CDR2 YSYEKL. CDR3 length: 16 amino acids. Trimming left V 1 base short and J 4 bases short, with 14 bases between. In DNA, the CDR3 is TGCGCCAGCAGCCAAGGTCCGGCCGAACCGAATCAGCCCCAGCATTTT. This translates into CASSQGPAEPNQPQHF.

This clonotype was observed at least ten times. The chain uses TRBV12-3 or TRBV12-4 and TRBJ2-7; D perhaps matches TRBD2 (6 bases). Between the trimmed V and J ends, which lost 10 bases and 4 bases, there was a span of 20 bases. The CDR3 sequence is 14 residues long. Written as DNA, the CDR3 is TGTGCCACCACTCGCCGGGGGATAGGATACGAGCAGTACTTC. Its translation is CATTRRGIGYEQYF.

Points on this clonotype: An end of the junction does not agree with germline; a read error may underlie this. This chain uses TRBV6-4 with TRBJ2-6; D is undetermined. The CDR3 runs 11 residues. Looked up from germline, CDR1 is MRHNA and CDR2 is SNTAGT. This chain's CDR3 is CASIKVGHRAF. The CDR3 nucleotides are TGTGCCAGCATAAAGGTTGGGCACAGAGCTTTC.

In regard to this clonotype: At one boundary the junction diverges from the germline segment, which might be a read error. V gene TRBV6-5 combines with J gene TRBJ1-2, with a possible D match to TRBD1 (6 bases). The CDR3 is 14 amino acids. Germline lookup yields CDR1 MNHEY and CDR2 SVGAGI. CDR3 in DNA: TGTGCCAGCAGTCACTCGGGGGGCGCATATGGCTACACCTTC. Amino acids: CASSHSGGAYGYTF.

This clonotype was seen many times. In DNA, the CDR3 is TGTGCCAGCAGCCCTCGGGGGTTGGGGCAAGAGACCCAGTACTTC. This encodes CASSPRGLGQETQYF. The chain employs TRBV9 and TRBJ2-5, with a weak D call TRBD2 (6 bases). Germline lookup yields CDR1 SGDLS and CDR2 YYNGEE. V was cut by 4 bases and J by 2 bases, with 15 bases left in between. The length of the CDR3 is 15 residues.

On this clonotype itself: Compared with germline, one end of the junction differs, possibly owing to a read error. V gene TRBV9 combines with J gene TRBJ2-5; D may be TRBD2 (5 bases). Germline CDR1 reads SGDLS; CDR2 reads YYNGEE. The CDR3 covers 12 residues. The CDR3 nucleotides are TGCGCCAGCACCCCGGGGCAAGAGACCCAGTACTTC. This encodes CASTPGQETQYF.

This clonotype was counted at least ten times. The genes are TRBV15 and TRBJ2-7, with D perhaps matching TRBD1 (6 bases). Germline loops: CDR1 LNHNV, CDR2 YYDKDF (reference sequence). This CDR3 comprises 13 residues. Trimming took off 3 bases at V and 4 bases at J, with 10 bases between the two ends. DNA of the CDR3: TGTGCCACCAGCAGGGACAGACGATACGAGCAGTACTTC. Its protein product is CATSRDRRYEQYF.

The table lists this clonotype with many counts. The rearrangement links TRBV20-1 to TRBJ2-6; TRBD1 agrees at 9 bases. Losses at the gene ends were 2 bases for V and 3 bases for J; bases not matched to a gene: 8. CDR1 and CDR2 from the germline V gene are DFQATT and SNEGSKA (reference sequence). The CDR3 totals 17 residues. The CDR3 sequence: CSARSGTGTGGANVLTF. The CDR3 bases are TGCAGTGCTAGATCCGGGACAGGGACAGGTGGGGCCAACGTCCTGACTTTC.